This T cell receptor beta chain emerged from a study of T cell changes during pregnancy in multiple sclerosis. Germline loops: CDR1 LNHDA, CDR2 SQIVND (reference sequence). V was trimmed by 5 bases and J by 0 bases, leaving 8 bases between them. The CDR3 loop spans 15 amino acids. Clones were read by immunoSEQ multiplex PCR, and TCRdb kept only the in-frame ones, dropping some. The table records about 97,000 clones, approximately 92% of them present only once. This TCR was recovered from a female donor with multiple sclerosis, enrolled in a pregnancy study. The source was peripheral blood, collected in the second trimester of pregnancy. V and J are TRBV19 and TRBJ2-6, with D possibly matching TRBD1 (6 bases). The CDR3 loop is CASSSQGSGANVLTF. The CDR3 DNA reads as TGTGCCAGTAGTTCACAGGGCTCTGGGGCCAACGTCCTGACTTTC.